This record looks at one TCR beta chain sequence and its context. The CDR3 consists of 14 residues. Germline V gene data show CDR1 as SEHNR and CDR2 as FQNEAQ (reference sequence). V dropped 9 bases and J dropped 0; count of bases not matched to a gene: 3. These data come from a study of blood T cell repertoires in COVID-19. Generated by immunoSEQ multiplex PCR, the TCRdb table keeps only in-frame clones and is missing some. The profile shows 65,000 to 95,000 clones, approximately 91% of them singletons. The chain links TRBV7-9 to TRBJ1-5; TRBD1 aligns across 9 bases. The sequence came from a man aged 50 or older with COVID-19, enrolled during active disease. Sequencing was performed on peripheral blood. The CDR3 sequence: CASGTGNSNQPQHF. The CDR3 DNA follows: TGTGCCAGTGGGACAGGGAATAGCAATCAGCCCCAGCATTTT. The full variable domain, its missing parts supplied by reference TRBV7-9 and TRBJ1-5, is DTGVSQNPRHKITKRGQNVTFRCDPISEHNRLYWYRQTLGQGPEFLTYFQNEAQLEKSRLLSDRFSAERPKGSFSTLEIQRTEQGDSAMYLCASGTGNSNQPQHFGDGTRLSIL.